The clone carrying this TCR beta chain has only a few counts. The target antigen is unknown. The CDR3 contains 14 residues. Trimming removed 1 base from V and 2 bases from J, with 8 bases in between. CDR1 and CDR2 from the germline V gene are DFQATT and SNEGSKA (reference sequence). This entry comes from a study of vaccination and CD4 T cells after COVID-19. As to treatment: roughly 11-day PBMC culture with coronavirus spike peptide pools or control peptides (ViraFEST assay). During the years 2011-2018, before the COVID-19 pandemic, the unexposed donor's CD4+ T cells were collected. TCR sequencing followed the expansion of antigen-specific T cells with peptide pools in ViraFEST. The assay that was used to sequence DNA from cultured CD4+ T cells was the Oncomine TCR Beta short-read assay. Investigators isolated genomic DNA from cultured CD4+ T cells. TCRdb passed the PCR reads through MiXCR, listing each CDR3 protein once. This table has around 5,200 distinct CDR3 sequences, approximately 40% appearing once.

General study findings and limits: There was no significant change from about 20 to 38 median reactive clonotypes.

The chain links TRBV20-1 to TRBJ2-2; D not certain. This TCR derives from a human donor in good health. The sequenced material came from CD4+ T cells from blood, cultured in vitro. In nucleotides, the CDR3 is TGCAGTGCTAGAGCCTCCAGCAACACCGGGGAGCTGTTTTTT. Translating it yields CSARASSNTGELFF.